This TCR beta chain was retrieved from a study of memory CD4+ T cells and cytomegalovirus serostatus. Clones were read by immunoSEQ multiplex PCR, and TCRdb kept only the in-frame ones, dropping some. The sample has 40,000 to 50,000 clones, roughly 80% seen once. Single viable CD3+CD4+CD8-CD45RO+ cells were sorted as the memory CD4+ T cells. Germline V gene sequence: CDR1 SNHLY, CDR2 FYNNEI. Trimming shortened V by 5 bases and J by 0 bases, and 11 bases separated the two germline ends. The length of the CDR3 is 15 residues. Sequenced material: memory CD4+ T cells from blood. The gene calls are TRBV2 and TRBJ1-5; D possibly corresponds to TRBD1 (5 bases). This receptor was identified in an adult in good health and CMV-seropositive. The CDR3 protein is CASSRDSNSNQPQHF. Here the CDR3 DNA reads TGTGCCAGCAGTCGTGACAGTAATAGCAATCAGCCCCAGCATTTT.